This TCR beta chain stems from a study of human T cells and chemical hapten exposure. TCRdb re-called the RACE reads through MiXCR, storing one row per CDR3 protein. The sample lists around 92,000 distinct CDR3 sequences, 10% to 12% seen once, with under 4% in the top ten. Time point denoted: pre-sensitization, week 0. Treatment noted: therapeutic diphenylcyclopropenone sensitization with weekly scalp DPC. This CDR3 spans 15 amino acids. With 2 bases removed from V and 4 bases from J, the gap between germline ends came to 11 bases. The germline V gene has CDR1 SEHNR and CDR2 FQNEAQ (reference sequence).

The chain links TRBV7-9 to TRBJ1-4; D gene unclear. This receptor was taken from a woman in her sixties or seventies with alopecia areata. Some clones in this sample may be carry-over from other donors' samples. Sequencing was performed on whole blood, taken in connection with sensitization to the hapten diphenylcyclopropenone (DPC). CDR3 protein: CASSLHVPYNEKLFF. CDR3 bases: TGTGCCAGCAGCTTACATGTACCGTATAATGAAAAACTGTTTTTT.